The rows below give T cell receptor beta chains drawn from one sample of a study of early T cells in non-severe SARS-CoV-2 infection. TCRdb used MiXCR to reprocess the 5' RACE reads, holding one entry per CDR3 protein. The data hold around 81,000 distinct CDR3 sequences, with more than 13% observed a single time. The material sequenced was whole blood. The receptors were sampled from an adult who was a healthcare worker with PCR-confirmed SARS-CoV-2 infection or an uninfected control (not recorded which). Each CDR3 is given with its conserved first and last residue. A D gene is named only where the DNA matches it firmly. For some rows the clone size is stated as once, few or many, or as a class when expanded; others skip it.

j_call v_call clone_size d_call cdr3_length cdr3_aa cdr3_nt
TRBJ2-1 TRBV6-4 many TRBD2 15 CASSLSGGADNEQFF TGTGCCAGCAGCCTTAGCGGGGGGGCCGACAATGAGCAGTTCTTC
TRBJ2-3 TRBV5-8 few . 15 CASSQGATNTDTQYF TGTGCCAGCAGCCAAGGGGCCACAAACACAGATACGCAGTATTTT
TRBJ1-1 TRBV7-3 many TRBD1 13 CASSTTGGTEAFF TGTGCCAGCAGCACCACAGGGGGCACTGAAGCTTTCTTT
TRBJ2-7 TRBV24-1 . . 13 CATSDLQGREQYF TGTGCCACCAGTGATTTACAGGGAAGGGAGCAGTACTTC
TRBJ2-3 TRBV20-1 few TRBD2 15 CSAGEAGTRGDTQYF TGCAGTGCTGGGGAAGCGGGGACCCGGGGAGATACGCAGTATTTT
TRBJ2-5 TRBV6-2/TRBV6-3 . . 17 CASSYGSKLIASETQYF TGTGCCAGCAGTTACGGGAGTAAACTAATAGCGAGCGAGACCCAGTACTTC
TRBJ1-2 TRBV11-2 few TRBD1 14 CASSRRDRGHGYTF TGTGCCAGCAGCCGTCGGGACAGGGGACATGGCTACACCTTC
TRBJ2-4 TRBV18 . . 16 CASSPSIARAKNIQYF TGTGCCAGCTCACCATCTATTGCACGGGCCAAAAACATTCAGTACTTC
TRBJ2-3 TRBV3-1 few TRBD2 16 CASSSRTSGFTDTQYF TGTGCCAGCAGCTCCCGGACTAGCGGATTCACAGATACGCAGTATTTT
TRBJ2-1 TRBV7-6 many . 13 CASSYSGSSEQFF TGTGCCAGCAGCTATTCAGGGTCCAGTGAGCAGTTCTTC
TRBJ1-2 TRBV27 few . 13 CASSPFAGRDYTF TGTGCCAGCAGTCCCTTTGCAGGACGGGACTACACCTTC
TRBJ1-1 TRBV29-1 . TRBD1 12 CNVSGGVTEAFF TGCAACGTCTCAGGGGGCGTGACTGAAGCTTTCTTT
TRBJ2-3 TRBV29-1 . TRBD2 15 CSGTVSGGDSVTQYF TGCAGCGGGACCGTTAGCGGGGGGGACTCAGTTACGCAGTATTTT
TRBJ1-5 TRBV20-1 . TRBD1 16 CSATPSGWTGVPPQHF TGCAGTGCTACCCCGTCGGGATGGACAGGGGTTCCGCCCCAGCATTTT
TRBJ2-7 TRBV7-9 . . 11 CASSFSNEQYF TGTGCCAGCAGCTTCAGCAACGAGCAGTACTTC
TRBJ1-1 TRBV7-8 . . 18 CASSLRSQTGTLNTEAFF TGTGCCAGCAGCCTCCGCAGCCAGACCGGGACATTGAACACTGAAGCTTTCTTT
TRBJ2-3 TRBV10-3 few . 11 CAIGQTDTQYF TGTGCCATCGGACAGACAGATACGCAGTATTTT
TRBJ1-6 TRBV10-2 . TRBD1 14 CASSDRDRVSPLHF TGCGCCAGCAGTGACCGGGACAGGGTATCACCCCTCCACTTT
TRBJ2-7 TRBV11-2 . . 11 CASSLGLEQYF TGTGCCAGCAGCTTAGGACTCGAGCAGTACTTC
TRBJ1-4 TRBV6-5 . . 16 CASSYVQGATNEKLFF TGTGCCAGCAGTTACGTCCAGGGTGCAACTAATGAAAAACTGTTTTTT
TRBJ2-1 TRBV28 few . 16 CASSSRDSPRVDEQFF TGTGCCAGCAGTTCGCGGGACTCCCCGCGTGTCGATGAGCAGTTCTTC
TRBJ1-4 TRBV7-2 few . 13 CASSLARSEKLFF TGTGCCAGCAGCTTAGCGCGTAGTGAAAAACTGTTTTTT
TRBJ2-3 TRBV7-2 many TRBD2 15 CASSELSGGTDTQYF TGTGCCAGCAGCGAACTAAGCGGGGGCACAGATACGCAGTATTTT
TRBJ2-7 TRBV7-2 many TRBD1 14 CASSLRDRGSEQYF TGTGCCAGCAGCTTAAGGGACAGGGGGAGCGAGCAGTACTTC
TRBJ2-7 TRBV12-3/TRBV12-4 few TRBD1 16 CASSLQGTERVYEQYF TGTGCCAGCAGTCTCCAAGGGACAGAGCGAGTTTACGAGCAGTACTTC
TRBJ1-4 TRBV7-8 . TRBD1 13 CASSYQGAEKLFF TGTGCCAGCAGCTACCAGGGGGCGGAAAAACTGTTTTTT
TRBJ2-2 TRBV7-2 many . 13 CASSLRGSGELFF TGTGCCAGCAGCCTCCGAGGGTCCGGGGAGCTGTTTTTT
TRBJ2-7 TRBV4-1 . TRBD1 15 CASSQVRDRVSEQYF TGCGCCAGCAGCCAAGTCCGGGACAGGGTCTCCGAGCAGTACTTC
TRBJ1-4 TRBV7-2 many TRBD1 17 CASSLVRAGTVREKLFF TGTGCCAGCAGCTTAGTGCGGGCCGGGACAGTTCGTGAAAAACTGTTTTTT
TRBJ1-2 TRBV6-2/TRBV6-3 . TRBD1 13 CASSPGTVRSYTF TGTGCCAGCAGTCCCGGGACAGTCAGAAGTTACACCTTC
TRBJ1-2 TRBV25-1 . . 12 CASRDPSEGYTF TGTGCCAGCAGGGACCCATCGGAGGGCTACACCTTC
TRBJ1-6 TRBV11-2 few . 15 CASSTLSRANSPLHF TGTGCCAGCAGCACCCTCAGCAGGGCTAATTCACCCCTCCACTTT
TRBJ1-1 TRBV5-1 . TRBD1 16 CASSLIPRGLVTEAFF TGCGCCAGCAGCCTGATTCCCAGGGGGCTGGTCACTGAAGCTTTCTTT
TRBJ2-7 TRBV11-2 few TRBD2 15 CASSRPQTSVYEQYF TGTGCCAGCAGCCGCCCTCAAACTAGCGTTTACGAGCAGTACTTC
TRBJ1-1 TRBV3-1 . TRBD1 17 CASSQVGWDRADTEAFF TGTGCCAGCAGCCAAGTGGGCTGGGACAGGGCTGACACTGAAGCTTTCTTT
TRBJ2-7 TRBV29-1 . TRBD2 13 CSVSAGDSYEQYF TGCAGCGTTTCGGCGGGGGACTCCTACGAGCAGTACTTC
TRBJ2-2 TRBV3-1 . . 15 CASSPGDFNTGELFF TGTGCCAGCAGCCCTGGGGACTTTAACACCGGGGAGCTGTTTTTT
TRBJ1-3 TRBV12-3/TRBV12-4 . . 16 CASSPLQGGSGNTIYF TGTGCCAGCAGCCCCTTACAGGGAGGTTCTGGAAACACCATATATTTT
TRBJ2-5 TRBV11-2 . . 14 CASSLDDPQETQYF TGTGCCAGCAGCTTAGATGACCCCCAAGAGACCCAGTACTTC
TRBJ2-7 TRBV29-1 . TRBD1 14 CSVAWGTGAREQYF TGCAGCGTTGCTTGGGGGACAGGGGCAAGGGAGCAGTACTTC
TRBJ1-5 TRBV20-1 . . 14 CSARQGKSNQPQHF TGCAGTGCTAGACAGGGGAAAAGCAATCAGCCCCAGCATTTT
TRBJ1-4 TRBV18 few TRBD1 16 CASSPPTGQGTEKLFF TGTGCCAGCTCACCACCGACGGGACAGGGAACCGAAAAACTGTTTTTT
TRBJ1-2 TRBV29-1 many . 15 CSVEGSGRAGRGYTF TGCAGCGTTGAAGGGTCAGGTCGTGCGGGGCGGGGCTACACCTTC
TRBJ2-3 TRBV12-3/TRBV12-4 . . 15 CASSSMGRSFGAQYF TGTGCCAGCAGTTCAATGGGACGGTCGTTTGGGGCGCAGTATTTT
TRBJ1-2 TRBV19 . . 14 CASTPGGRNYGYTF TGTGCCAGTACCCCGGGAGGGCGAAACTATGGCTACACCTTC
TRBJ2-1 TRBV19 few TRBD2 15 CAVTAQAGAGNEQFF TGTGCCGTGACCGCCCAAGCGGGGGCAGGCAATGAGCAGTTCTTC
TRBJ2-7 TRBV28 few TRBD2 16 CASSLPQGSGVGEQYF TGTGCCAGCAGTTTACCCCAGGGTAGCGGGGTAGGCGAGCAGTACTTC
TRBJ2-3 TRBV5-6 . . 15 CASSLFTGTVDTQYF TGTGCCAGCAGCTTGTTTACAGGGACCGTAGATACGCAGTATTTT
TRBJ2-7 TRBV29-1 . . 11 CSGLKGYEQYF TGCAGCGGGCTAAAGGGTTACGAGCAGTACTTC
TRBJ2-7 TRBV25-1 few . 13 CASSEFLGAKQYF TGTGCCAGCAGTGAATTCTTAGGGGCGAAGCAGTACTTC
TRBJ1-2 TRBV3-1 . . 14 CASSQQGRYYGYTF TGTGCCAGCAGCCAGCAAGGACGCTACTATGGCTACACCTTC
TRBJ2-2 TRBV29-1 few . 14 CSVGGQGRSGELFF TGCAGCGTTGGTGGGCAGGGAAGATCCGGGGAGCTGTTTTTT
TRBJ2-3 TRBV5-1 few TRBD1 16 CASSTPGQGLSDTQYF TGCGCCAGCAGCACCCCGGGACAGGGATTGTCAGATACGCAGTATTTT
TRBJ2-3 TRBV20-1 few . 12 CSALPNTDTQYF TGCAGTGCTCTCCCTAACACAGATACGCAGTATTTT
TRBJ1-1 TRBV2 many . 13 CAGRVQTNTEAFF TGTGCCGGCAGGGTCCAGACCAACACTGAAGCTTTCTTT